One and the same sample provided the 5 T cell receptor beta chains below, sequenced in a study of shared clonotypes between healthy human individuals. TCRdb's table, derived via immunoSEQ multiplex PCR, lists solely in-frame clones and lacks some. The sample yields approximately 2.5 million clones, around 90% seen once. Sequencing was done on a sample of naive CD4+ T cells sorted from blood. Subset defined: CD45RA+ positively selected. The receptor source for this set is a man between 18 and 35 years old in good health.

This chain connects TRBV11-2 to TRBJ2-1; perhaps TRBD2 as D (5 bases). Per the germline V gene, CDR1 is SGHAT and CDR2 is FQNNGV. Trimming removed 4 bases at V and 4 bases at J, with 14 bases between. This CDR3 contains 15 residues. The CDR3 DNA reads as TGTGCCAGCAGCTCCGACGGGGTCCATTACAATGAGCAGTTCTTC. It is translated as CASSSDGVHYNEQFF.

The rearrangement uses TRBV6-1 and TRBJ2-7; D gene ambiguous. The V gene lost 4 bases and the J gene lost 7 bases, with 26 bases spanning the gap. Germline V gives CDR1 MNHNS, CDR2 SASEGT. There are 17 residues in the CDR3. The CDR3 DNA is TGTGCCAGCAGTGTAAAGATATCGGACCATAGCCTTGAGGAGCAGTACTTC. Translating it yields CASSVKISDHSLEEQYF.

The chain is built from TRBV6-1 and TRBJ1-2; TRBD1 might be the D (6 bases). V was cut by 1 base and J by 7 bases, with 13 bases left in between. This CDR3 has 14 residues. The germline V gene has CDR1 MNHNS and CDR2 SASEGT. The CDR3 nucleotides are TGTGCCAGCAGTGAAGGATCGGGGGCGGCTGGCTACACCTTC. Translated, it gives CASSEGSGAAGYTF.

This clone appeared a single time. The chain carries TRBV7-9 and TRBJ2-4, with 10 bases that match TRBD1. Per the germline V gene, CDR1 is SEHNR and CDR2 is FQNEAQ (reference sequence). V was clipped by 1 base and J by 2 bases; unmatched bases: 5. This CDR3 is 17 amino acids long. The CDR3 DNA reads TGTGCCAGCAGCTTAGTGGGGACAGGGGTGTCCAAAAACATTCAGTACTTC. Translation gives CASSLVGTGVSKNIQYF. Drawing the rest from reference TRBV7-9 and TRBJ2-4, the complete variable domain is DTGVSQNPRHKITKRGQNVTFRCDPISEHNRLYWYRQTLGQGPEFLTYFQNEAQLEKSRLLSDRFSAERPKGSFSTLEIQRTEQGDSAMYLCASSLVGTGVSKNIQYFGAGTRLSVL.

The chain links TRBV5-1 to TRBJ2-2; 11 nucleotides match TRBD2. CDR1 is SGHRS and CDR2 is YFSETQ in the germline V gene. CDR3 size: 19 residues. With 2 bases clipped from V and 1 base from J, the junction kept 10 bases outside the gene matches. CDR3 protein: CASSFRGLAANGNTGELFF. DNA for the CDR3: TGCGCCAGCAGCTTCCGGGGACTAGCGGCAAATGGGAACACCGGGGAGCTGTTTTTT.